This TCR beta chain was sequenced for a study of shared clonotypes between healthy human individuals (dated by TCRdb to 2018 to 2021). Study-wide context: The cohort included three men and a couple of women between 18 and 49 years of age. For each donor, CD4 naive and CD4 memory were each run on three plates, CD8 naive on two plates, and CD8 memory on one plate. Different laboratories and diverse techniques were used to prepare libraries and sequence TCR repertoires, to increase sequencing depth and limit assay-specific biases. The study deeply sequenced blood TCR repertoires of five healthy adults to estimate repertoire size and the extent of clonotype sharing between individuals. Per donor, leukapheresis produced somewhere between about 0.8 and 9.5 billion PBMCs.

With regard to this clone: Its cognate antigen has yet to be identified. No clone much larger than this one lies a single base away; base qualities are absent.

Healthy HIV-negative adults with no recently reported acute infections or vaccinations were included as donors. Only Caucasian adults living in Nashville, Tennessee, USA were represented among the donors. CD4+ T cells were enriched through magnetic negative selection, after which naive cells were positively selected on CD45RA and the remaining negative fraction served as the memory subset. Blood was collected by leukapheresis, and PBMCs were isolated by Ficoll-Histopaque density gradient centrifugation and then cryopreserved in liquid nitrogen vapor phase. Analytical flow cytometry was used to check the purity and quantity of each magnetically sorted T cell population. Each sorted fraction had its genomic DNA isolated and then quantified by UV absorbance on a Nanodrop 2000c. Using the deep immunoSEQ assay, TCR CDR3 regions were amplified from genomic DNA by multiplex PCR. Extracted genomic DNA from each cell subset was spread evenly across all wells of several immunoSEQ 96-well plates, with each plate serving as a replicate. For sorted subsets, each replicate PCR was loaded with 200 ng genomic DNA, equivalent to some 31,000 T cell genomes. Purified libraries were quantified with a Qubit 3.0 fluorometer, sized on a Bioanalyzer 2100, and re-quantified with the KAPA Library Quantification kit. Each immunoSEQ 96-well plate was sequenced on its own single-read 150-cycle Illumina NextSeq 550 flow cell. The authors' pipeline ran thus. The immunoSEQ output contained only junctional sequences without quality scores, so filtering could not match that applied to full-length reads. Sequences were annotated with PyIR, a Python wrapper for IgBLAST v1.9, using IMGT germline references to assign V/J genes and CDR3. Reads with weak V/J assignments (E-value above 1e-6), missing CDR3, stop codons, out-of-frame junctions, or ambiguous translated residues were removed. A V3J clonotype was defined by an identical inferred V gene, J gene, and CDR3 amino acid sequence. To compute the percentage overlap between repertoires, the number of shared unique clonotypes was divided by the size of the smaller repertoire. Repertoire richness was assessed with RTK rarefaction, the Chao1 estimator, and Recon v2.1 estimates of unobserved clonotypes. For all TCRbeta clonotypes obtained by the gDNA method from a few donors, generation probabilities were computed with OLGA. Here the immuneACCESS table is served through TCRdb, limited to in-frame sequences with V and J called. Missing clones are a known gap in these copies; in checked studies unresolved V genes cover under half, and the rest lacks a known reason. V, J and clone size reflect that table, while D and trimming were determined from the DNA. In all, the sample holds approximately 1.5 million clones, and 95% to 99% of those were seen once. The ten biggest clones cover 0.4% to 0.45% of the sample.

On the study overall, not on this receptor specifically: Rarefaction of sorted-subset datasets indicated incomplete sequencing despite the large sequencing depth. Because the study included a small number of donors, the genetic and exposure-history diversity represented was limited. Naive subsets generally had larger estimated clonotype richness than memory subsets did. Based on pairwise subsampling, the degree of clonotype sharing among donors was expected to be affected by sequencing depth. Higher generation probabilities were observed for clonotypes shared by all four sorted-subset donors than for non-shared clonotypes. Sharing across four donors was observed for roughly 5% of naive CD4, under 4% of naive CD8, 2% to 2.5% of memory CD4, and about 0.4% of memory CD8 clonotypes. Sampling was restricted to blood, and TCR repertoires in tissue are likely to differ from TCR repertoires in blood.

The receptor's source is a man in his thirties or forties in good health. Sequencing was done on a sample of naive CD4+ T cells sorted from blood. Interpreted using the paper, the cell subset or site label stands for: CD45RA+ positively selected.

The encoded CDR3 is CASSPNRDQPQHF. Read as DNA, the sequence is TGTGCCAGCAGCCCAAACAGGGATCAGCCCCAGCATTTT. The chain uses TRBV7-2 and TRBJ1-5, and possibly TRBD1, on 6 matching bases. From the cysteine through the phenylalanine, the CDR3 covers 13 amino acids. The retained sequence is limited to the CDR3, 39 bases, with the frame set at the first base. The CDR1 and CDR2 encoded by the germline V gene are SGHTA and FQGNSA. The junction carries 10 bases between V and J, which are trimmed by 5 bases and 5 bases respectively.